The present entry profiles one TCR beta chain with its context. Its antigen remains unidentified. This sample is drawn from a study of T-cell reconstitution after alpha-beta-depleted transplantation in children. The CDR3 spans 13 residues. V dropped 6 bases and J dropped 1 base, with 7 bases sitting between them. The germline V gene has CDR1 WSHSY and CDR2 SAAADI. Findings of the study overall: The authors attributed T-cell counts and diversity one year after transplant mostly to newly produced T cells. About two months after transplant, alpha-beta T cells reportedly came from several hundred expanded graft clones.

The TCRbeta library incorporated unique molecular identifiers. TCRdb analysed the PCR reads with MiXCR anew, one entry per CDR3 protein. Among 45,000 to 60,000 distinct CDR3 sequences listed, 52% were seen once. This sequence was found in a boy under two years old with SCID, due to receive a stem cell transplant. This specimen was peripheral blood, taken before TCRalphabeta/CD19-depleted stem cell transplant. The V and J genes are TRBV10-2 and TRBJ2-1; D perhaps matches TRBD2 (6 bases). CDR3 sequence (DNA): TGCGCCAGCAGCGGGGGATCCTACAATGAGCAGTTCTTC. This sequence encodes CASSGGSYNEQFF.